This TCR beta chain was sequenced for a study of regulatory T cells in long-lasting Graves disease. The sample holds many counts of this clonotype. This sample's time point: newly diagnosed GD, antithyroid drugs for less than 3 months. From PBMCs, RNA was extracted and then used to make the TCR library. TCR beta libraries were built with iRepertoire HTBI primers and Arm-PCR of CDR3 regions. TCRdb re-called the multiplex PCR reads with MiXCR, one entry per CDR3 protein. In the table there are roughly 350,000 distinct CDR3 sequences, around 15% of which are singletons. Another study also made use of these data, one on T cells in Graves' hyperthyroidism and ophthalmopathy.

The material was peripheral blood mononuclear cells (PBMCs), obtained at new diagnosis, from a patient treated with antithyroid drugs. The receptor was derived from a woman in her late teens or twenties with Graves disease.

The CDR3 nucleotides are TGTGCCAGCGGCTTTAGCGATTCCACAGATACGCAGTATTTT. Protein product: CASGFSDSTDTQYF. The chain employs TRBV6-1 and TRBJ2-3, with TRBD2 as a possible D gene (5 bases). The CDR3 totals 14 residues. CDR1 and CDR2 from the germline V gene are MNHNS and SASEGT. Trimming shortened V by 8 bases and J by 2 bases, and 14 bases separated the two germline ends.